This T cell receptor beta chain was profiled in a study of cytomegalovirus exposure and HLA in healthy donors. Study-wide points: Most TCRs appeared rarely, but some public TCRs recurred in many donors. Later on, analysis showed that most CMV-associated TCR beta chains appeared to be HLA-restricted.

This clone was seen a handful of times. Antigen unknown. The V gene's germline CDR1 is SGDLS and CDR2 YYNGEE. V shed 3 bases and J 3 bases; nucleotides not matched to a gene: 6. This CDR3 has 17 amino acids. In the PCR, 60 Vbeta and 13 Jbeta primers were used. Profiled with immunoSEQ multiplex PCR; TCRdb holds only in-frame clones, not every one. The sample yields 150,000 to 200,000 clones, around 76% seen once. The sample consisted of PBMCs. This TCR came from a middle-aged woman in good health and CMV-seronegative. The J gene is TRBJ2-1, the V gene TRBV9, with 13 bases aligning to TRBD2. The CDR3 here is CASSAGLAGVIYNEQFF. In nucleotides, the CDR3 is TGTGCCAGCAGCGCCGGACTAGCGGGAGTAATCTACAATGAGCAGTTCTTC.